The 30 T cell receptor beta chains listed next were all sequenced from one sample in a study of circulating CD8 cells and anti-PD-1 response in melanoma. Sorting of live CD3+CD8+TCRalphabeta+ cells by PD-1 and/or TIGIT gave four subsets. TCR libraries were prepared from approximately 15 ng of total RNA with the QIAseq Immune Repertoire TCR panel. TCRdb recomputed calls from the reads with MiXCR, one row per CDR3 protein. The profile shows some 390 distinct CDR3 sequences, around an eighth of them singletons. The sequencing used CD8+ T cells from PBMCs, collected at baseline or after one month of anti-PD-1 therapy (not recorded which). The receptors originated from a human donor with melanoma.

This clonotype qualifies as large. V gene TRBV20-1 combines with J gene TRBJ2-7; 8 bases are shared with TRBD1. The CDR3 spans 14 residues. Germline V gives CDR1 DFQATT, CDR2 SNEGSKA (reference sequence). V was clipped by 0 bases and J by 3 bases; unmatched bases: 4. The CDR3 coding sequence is TGCAGTGCTAGAGACGCAGGGGGCCACTACGAGCAGTACTTC. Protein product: CSARDAGGHYEQYF.

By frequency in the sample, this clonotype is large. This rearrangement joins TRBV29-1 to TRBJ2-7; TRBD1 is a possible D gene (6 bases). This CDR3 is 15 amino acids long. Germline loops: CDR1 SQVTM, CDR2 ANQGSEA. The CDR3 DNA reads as TGCAGTGTAGGGGGTGTCCAAGATGCACCCTACGAGCAGTACTTC. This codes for CSVGGVQDAPYEQYF.

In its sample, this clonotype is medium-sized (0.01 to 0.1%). CDR3 region: CASSQDFGQDGEQYF. The CDR3 DNA sequence: TGTGCCAGCAGCCAAGATTTTGGGCAGGATGGCGAGCAGTACTTC. The rearrangement joins TRBV3-1 to TRBJ2-7; D is unclear. V lost 0 bases and J lost 6, with 15 bases in between. Germline-derived CDR1 and CDR2 are LGHDT and YNNKEL (reference sequence). The CDR3 has 15 residues.

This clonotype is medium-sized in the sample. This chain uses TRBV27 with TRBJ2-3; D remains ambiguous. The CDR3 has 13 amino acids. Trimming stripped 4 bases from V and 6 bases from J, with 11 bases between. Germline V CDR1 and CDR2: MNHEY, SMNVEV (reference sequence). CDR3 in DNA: TGTGCCAGCAGTTCGACCCATTGGGATACGCAGTATTTT. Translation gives CASSSTHWDTQYF.

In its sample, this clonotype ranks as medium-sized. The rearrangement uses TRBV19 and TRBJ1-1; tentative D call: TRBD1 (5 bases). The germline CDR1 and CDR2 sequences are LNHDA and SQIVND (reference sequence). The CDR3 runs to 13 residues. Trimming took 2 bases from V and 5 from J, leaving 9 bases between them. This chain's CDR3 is CASSIQGSTEAFF. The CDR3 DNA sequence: TGTGCCAGTAGTATACAGGGTAGTACTGAAGCTTTCTTT.

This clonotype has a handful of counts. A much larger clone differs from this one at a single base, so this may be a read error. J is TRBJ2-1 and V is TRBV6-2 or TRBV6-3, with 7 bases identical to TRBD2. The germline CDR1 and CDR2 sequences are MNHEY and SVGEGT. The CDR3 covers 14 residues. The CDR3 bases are TGTGCCAGCAGTTATCTAGCGGATCCGGGTGAGCAGTCCTTC. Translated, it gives CASSYLADPGEQSF.

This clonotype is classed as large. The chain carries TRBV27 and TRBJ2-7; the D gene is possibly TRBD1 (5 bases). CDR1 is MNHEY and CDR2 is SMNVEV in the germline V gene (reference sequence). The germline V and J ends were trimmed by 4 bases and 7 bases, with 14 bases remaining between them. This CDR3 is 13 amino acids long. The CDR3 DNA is TGTGCCAGCAGTTCGACCGTCGCAGGGGAGCAGTACTTC. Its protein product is CASSSTVAGEQYF.

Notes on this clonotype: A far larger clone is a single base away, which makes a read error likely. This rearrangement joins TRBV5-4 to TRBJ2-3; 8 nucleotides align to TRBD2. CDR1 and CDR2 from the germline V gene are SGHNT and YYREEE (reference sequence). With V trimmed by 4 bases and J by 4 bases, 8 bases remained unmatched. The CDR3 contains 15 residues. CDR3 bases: TGTGCCAGCAGCCGACTAGCGCCTTCAGCAGATACGCAGTATTTT. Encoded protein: CASSRLAPSADTQYF.

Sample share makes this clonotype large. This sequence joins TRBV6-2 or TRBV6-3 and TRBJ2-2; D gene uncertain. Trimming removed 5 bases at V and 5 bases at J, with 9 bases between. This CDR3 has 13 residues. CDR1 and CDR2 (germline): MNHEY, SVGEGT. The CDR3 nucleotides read TGTGCCAGCAGTGCGTTGGGGACCGGGGAGCTGTTTTTT. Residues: CASSALGTGELFF.

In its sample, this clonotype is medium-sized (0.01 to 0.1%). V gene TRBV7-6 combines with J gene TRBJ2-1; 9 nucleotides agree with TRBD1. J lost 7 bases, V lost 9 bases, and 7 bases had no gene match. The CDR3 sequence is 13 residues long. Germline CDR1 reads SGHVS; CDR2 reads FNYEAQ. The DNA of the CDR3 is TGTGCCAGTTCACAGGGGGCGCGGAATGAGCAGTTCTTC. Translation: CASSQGARNEQFF.

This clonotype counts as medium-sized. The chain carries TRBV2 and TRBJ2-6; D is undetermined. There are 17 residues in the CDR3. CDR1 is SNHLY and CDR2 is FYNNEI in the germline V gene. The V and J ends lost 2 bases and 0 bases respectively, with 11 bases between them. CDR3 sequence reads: CASSEPGLSSGANVLTF. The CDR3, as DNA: TGTGCCAGCAGTGAACCGGGTCTTTCCTCTGGGGCCAACGTCCTGACTTTC.

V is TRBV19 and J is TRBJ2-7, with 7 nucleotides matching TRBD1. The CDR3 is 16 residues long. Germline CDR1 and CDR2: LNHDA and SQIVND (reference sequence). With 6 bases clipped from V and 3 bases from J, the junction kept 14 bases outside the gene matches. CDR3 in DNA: TGTGCCAGTAGCCTCTCCGCCGGGACAGCCAGCTACGAGCAGTACTTC. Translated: CASSLSAGTASYEQYF.

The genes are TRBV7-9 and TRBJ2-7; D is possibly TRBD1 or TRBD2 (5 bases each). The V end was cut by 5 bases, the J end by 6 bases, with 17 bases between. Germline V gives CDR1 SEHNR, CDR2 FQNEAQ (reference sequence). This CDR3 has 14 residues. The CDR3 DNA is TGTGCCAGCAGCCCTCGGGACGGACCCTGCGAGCAGTACTTC. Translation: CASSPRDGPCEQYF. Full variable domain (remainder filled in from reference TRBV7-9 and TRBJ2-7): DTGVSQNPRHKITKRGQNVTFRCDPISEHNRLYWYRQTLGQGPEFLTYFQNEAQLEKSRLLSDRFSAERPKGSFSTLEIQRTEQGDSAMYLCASSPRDGPCEQYFGPGTRLTVT.

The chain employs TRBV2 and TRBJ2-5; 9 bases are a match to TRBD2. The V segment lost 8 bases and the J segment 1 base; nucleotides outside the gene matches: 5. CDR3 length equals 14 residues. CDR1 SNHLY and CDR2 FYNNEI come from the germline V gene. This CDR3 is CASGGTSTQETQYF. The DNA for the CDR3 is TGTGCCAGCGGTGGGACTAGCACCCAAGAGACCCAGTACTTC.

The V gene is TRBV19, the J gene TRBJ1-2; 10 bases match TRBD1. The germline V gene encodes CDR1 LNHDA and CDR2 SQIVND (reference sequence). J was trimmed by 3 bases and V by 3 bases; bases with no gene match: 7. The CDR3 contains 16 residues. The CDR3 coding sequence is TGTGCCAGTAGTATGGTGGGGACAGGGGACTACTATGGCTACACCTTC. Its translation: CASSMVGTGDYYGYTF.

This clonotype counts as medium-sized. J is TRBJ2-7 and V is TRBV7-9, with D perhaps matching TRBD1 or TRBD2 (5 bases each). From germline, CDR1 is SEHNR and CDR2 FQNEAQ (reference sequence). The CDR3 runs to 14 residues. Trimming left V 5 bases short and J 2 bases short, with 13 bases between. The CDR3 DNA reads TGTGCCAGCAGCCCTCGGGACGGACCCTACGAGCAGTACTTC. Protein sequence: CASSPRDGPYEQYF.

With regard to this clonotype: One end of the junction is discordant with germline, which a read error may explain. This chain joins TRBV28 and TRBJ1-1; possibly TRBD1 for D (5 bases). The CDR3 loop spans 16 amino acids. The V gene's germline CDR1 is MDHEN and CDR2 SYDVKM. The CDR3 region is CATSRTIHFQNTEAFF. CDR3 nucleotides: TGTGCCACCTCCCGGACAATCCACTTCCAGAACACAGAAGCTTTCTTT. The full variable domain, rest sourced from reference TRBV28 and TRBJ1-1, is DVKVTQSSRYLVKRTGEKVFLECVQDMDHENMFWYRQDPGLGLRLIYFSYDVKMKEKGDIPEGYSVSREKKERFSLILESASTNQTSMYLCATSRTIHFQNTEAFFGQGTRLTVV.

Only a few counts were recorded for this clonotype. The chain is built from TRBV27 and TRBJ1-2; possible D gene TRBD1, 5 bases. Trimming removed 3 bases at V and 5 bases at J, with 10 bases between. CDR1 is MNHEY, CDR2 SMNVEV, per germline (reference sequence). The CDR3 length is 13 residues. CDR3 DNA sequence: TGTGCCAGCAGTTTCGGCAGGGCGTATGGCTACACCTTC. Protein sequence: CASSFGRAYGYTF.

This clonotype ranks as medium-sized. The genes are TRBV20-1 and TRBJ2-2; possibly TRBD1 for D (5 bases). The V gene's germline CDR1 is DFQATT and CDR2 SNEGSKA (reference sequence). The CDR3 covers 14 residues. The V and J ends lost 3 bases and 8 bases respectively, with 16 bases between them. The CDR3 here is CSARGHTLGGELFF. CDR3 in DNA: TGCAGTGCTAGGGGGCACACCCTAGGAGGGGAGCTGTTTTTT.

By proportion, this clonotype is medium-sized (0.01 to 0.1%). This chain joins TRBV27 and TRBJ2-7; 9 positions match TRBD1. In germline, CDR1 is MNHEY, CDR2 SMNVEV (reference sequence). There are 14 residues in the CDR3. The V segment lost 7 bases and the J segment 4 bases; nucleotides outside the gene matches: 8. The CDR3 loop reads CASTSTGGHYEQYF. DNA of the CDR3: TGTGCCAGCACCAGTACAGGGGGCCATTACGAGCAGTACTTC.

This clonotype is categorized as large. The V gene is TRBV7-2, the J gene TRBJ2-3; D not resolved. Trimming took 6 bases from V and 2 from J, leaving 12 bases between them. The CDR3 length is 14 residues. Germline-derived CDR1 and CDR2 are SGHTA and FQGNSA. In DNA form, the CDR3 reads TGTGCCAGCAGTCACTCCCGGACCACAGATACGCAGTATTTT. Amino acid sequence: CASSHSRTTDTQYF. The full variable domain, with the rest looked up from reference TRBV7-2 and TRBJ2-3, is GAGVSQSPSNKVTEKGKDVELRCDPISGHTALYWYRQSLGQGLEFLIYFQGNSAPDKSGLPSDRFSAERTGGSVSTLTIQRTQQEDSAVYLCASSHSRTTDTQYFGPGTRLTVL.

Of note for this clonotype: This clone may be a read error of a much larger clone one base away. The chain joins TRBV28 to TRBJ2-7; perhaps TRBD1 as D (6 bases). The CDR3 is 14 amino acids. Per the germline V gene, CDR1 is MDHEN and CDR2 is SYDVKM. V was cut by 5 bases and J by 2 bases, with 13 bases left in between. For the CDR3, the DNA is TGTGCCAGCAGTCCCCACAGGGCCACCTACGAGCAGTACTTC. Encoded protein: CASSPHRATYEQYF.

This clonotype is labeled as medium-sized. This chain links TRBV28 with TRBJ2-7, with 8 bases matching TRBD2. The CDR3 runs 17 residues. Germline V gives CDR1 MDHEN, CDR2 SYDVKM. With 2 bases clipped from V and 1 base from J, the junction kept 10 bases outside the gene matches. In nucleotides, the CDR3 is TGTGCCAGCAGTTTAGGTGAGCGGGAGATAATATCCTACGAGCAGTACTTC. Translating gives CASSLGEREIISYEQYF.

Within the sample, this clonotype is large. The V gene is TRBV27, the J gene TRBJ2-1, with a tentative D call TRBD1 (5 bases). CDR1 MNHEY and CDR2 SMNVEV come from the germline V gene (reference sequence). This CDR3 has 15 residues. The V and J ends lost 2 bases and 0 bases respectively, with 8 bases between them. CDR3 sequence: CASSLQGGSYNEQFF. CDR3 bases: TGTGCCAGCAGTTTACAGGGCGGCTCCTACAATGAGCAGTTCTTC.

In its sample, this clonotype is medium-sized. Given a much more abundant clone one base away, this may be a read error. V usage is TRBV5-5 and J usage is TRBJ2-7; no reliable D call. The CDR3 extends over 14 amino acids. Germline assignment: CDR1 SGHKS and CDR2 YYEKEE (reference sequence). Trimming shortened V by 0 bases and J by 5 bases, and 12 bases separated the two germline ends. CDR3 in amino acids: CASSLEGPGHEQYF. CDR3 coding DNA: TGTGCCAGCAGCTTGGAAGGACCGGGCCACGAGCAGTACTTC.

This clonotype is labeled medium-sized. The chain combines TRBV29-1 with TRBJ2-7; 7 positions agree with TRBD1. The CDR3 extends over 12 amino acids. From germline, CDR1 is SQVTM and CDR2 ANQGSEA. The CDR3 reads CSVGQVADEQYF. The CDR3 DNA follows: TGCAGTGTCGGACAGGTTGCCGACGAGCAGTACTTC.

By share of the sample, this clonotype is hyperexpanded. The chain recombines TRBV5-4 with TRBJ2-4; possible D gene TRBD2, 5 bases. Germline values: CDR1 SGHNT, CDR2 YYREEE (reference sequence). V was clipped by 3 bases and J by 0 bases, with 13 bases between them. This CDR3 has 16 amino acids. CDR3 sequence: CASSSRDYLAKNIQYF. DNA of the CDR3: TGTGCCAGCAGCTCCCGGGATTACCTAGCCAAAAACATTCAGTACTTC.

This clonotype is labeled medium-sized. The CDR3 bases are TGCAGTGCTAGAGATCAGGGGAAGTCTGGAAACACCATATATTTT. This gives the protein CSARDQGKSGNTIYF. The V call is TRBV20-1, the J call TRBJ1-3, with a weak D call TRBD1 (6 bases). This CDR3 region has 15 residues. Germline V CDR1 and CDR2: DFQATT, SNEGSKA (reference sequence). Trimming left V 0 bases short and J 1 base short, with 10 bases between.

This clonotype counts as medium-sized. The CDR3 sequence is CSVRGGLSPRRRETQYF. CDR3 coding DNA: TGCAGTGTCCGGGGGGGACTAAGCCCCCGCAGGCGGGAGACCCAGTACTTC. This sequence joins TRBV20-1 and TRBJ2-5, with 8 bases identical to TRBD2. The CDR3 runs to 17 residues. Per the germline V gene, CDR1 is DFQATT and CDR2 is SNEGSKA (reference sequence). V was pared by 7 bases and J by 5 bases, with 21 bases of the junction left unmatched.

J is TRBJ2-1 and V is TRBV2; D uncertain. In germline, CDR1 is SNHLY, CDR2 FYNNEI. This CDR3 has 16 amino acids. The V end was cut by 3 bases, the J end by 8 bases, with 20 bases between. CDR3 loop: CASSDPSEATSDEQFF. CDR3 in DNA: TGTGCCAGCAGTGATCCCTCCGAAGCCACGTCAGATGAGCAGTTCTTC.